These 12 T cell receptor beta chains were sequenced from one sample in a study of blood T cell repertoires in COVID-19. Profiled with immunoSEQ multiplex PCR; TCRdb holds only in-frame clones, not every one. The data hold 400,000 to 450,000 clones, with 70% to 90% observed a single time. Material: peripheral blood. Receptors originate from a man aged 18-30 years with COVID-19, enrolled during active disease.

The chain links TRBV2 to TRBJ1-3; the D is unclear. Germline lookup yields CDR1 SNHLY and CDR2 FYNNEI. This CDR3 region has 14 residues. Trimming shortened V by 7 bases and J by 2 bases, and 12 bases separated the two germline ends. In DNA form, the CDR3 reads TGTGCCAGCAAATCGTTGGGCCCTGGAAACACCATATATTTT. It encodes CASKSLGPGNTIYF.

The chain combines TRBV25-1 with TRBJ2-2, with a possible D match to TRBD1 (6 bases). CDR3 size: 14 residues. The V gene lost 1 base and the J gene lost 6 bases, with 9 bases spanning the gap. Germline V CDR1 and CDR2: MGHDK, SYGVNS. CDR3 sequence reads: CASSEWGRAGELFF. CDR3 nucleotide sequence: TGTGCCAGCAGTGAATGGGGGCGCGCCGGGGAGCTGTTTTTT.

The CDR3 spells CASSPHRESYNEQFF. The CDR3 bases are TGTGCCAGCAGCCCACACAGGGAGTCCTACAATGAGCAGTTCTTC. V gene TRBV7-3 combines with J gene TRBJ2-1; possible D gene TRBD1, 6 bases. V was pared by 5 bases and J by 1 base, with 12 bases between. This CDR3 has 15 residues. Per the germline V gene, CDR1 is SGHTA and CDR2 is FQGTGA. Drawing the rest from reference TRBV7-3 and TRBJ2-1, the complete variable domain is GAGVSQTPSNKVTEKGKYVELRCDPISGHTALYWYRQSLGQGPEFLIYFQGTGAADDSGLPNDRFFAVRPEGSVSTLKIQRTERGDSAVYLCASSPHRESYNEQFFGPGTRLTVL.

On this clone: The same CDR3 arises from other DNA sequences in this sample as well. The chain links TRBV19 to TRBJ2-3; D is unclear. Germline assignment: CDR1 LNHDA and CDR2 SQIVND (reference sequence). This CDR3 spans 13 amino acids. V shed 2 bases and J shed 3 bases, with 6 bases lying between them. The CDR3 DNA reads as TGTGCCAGTAGTATACAATCAACAGATACGCAGTATTTT. Protein product: CASSIQSTDTQYF.

CDR3 DNA sequence: TGTGCCAGCAGTTATTCCCTAGCGGGGGGGCGGGATACGCAGTATTTT. It is translated as CASSYSLAGGRDTQYF. The chain links TRBV6-5 to TRBJ2-3; 12 bases are a match to TRBD2. The length of the CDR3 is 16 residues. CDR1 and CDR2 (germline): MNHEY, SVGAGI. J lost 6 bases, V lost 3 bases, and 7 bases had no gene match.

The chain is built from TRBV3-1 (or the pseudogene TRBV3-2) and TRBJ2-3; D perhaps matches TRBD2 (5 bases). The CDR3 covers 15 residues. Trimming took off 3 bases at V and 1 base at J, with 11 bases between the two ends. CDR1 LGHDT and CDR2 YNNKEL come from the germline V gene (reference sequence). CDR3 amino acids: CASSHLGVGTDTQYF. For the CDR3, the DNA is TGTGCCAGCAGCCACCTCGGGGTGGGCACAGATACGCAGTATTTT.

V and J are TRBV27 and TRBJ2-7, with TRBD1 matching over 7 bases. This CDR3 is 15 amino acids long. After removal of 7 bases from V and 1 base from J, the junction contained 10 bases not matched to a gene. Germline-derived CDR1 and CDR2 are MNHEY and SMNVEV (reference sequence). The CDR3 DNA follows: TGTGCCAGCACCAAGCTGACAGGGAGATCCTACGAGCAGTACTTC. Protein: CASTKLTGRSYEQYF.

The V and J genes are TRBV6-5 and TRBJ2-4; 7 nucleotides agree with TRBD1. The V segment lost 6 bases and the J segment 9 bases; nucleotides outside the gene matches: 11. Germline loops: CDR1 MNHEY, CDR2 SVGAGI. This CDR3 has 14 residues. CDR3 amino acids: CASRHRDRGSIQYF. CDR3 in DNA: TGTGCCAGCAGGCACCGGGACAGAGGTAGCATTCAGTACTTC.

The chain has TRBV5-1 and TRBJ2-3, with 8 bases matching TRBD2. Germline V gene data show CDR1 as SGHRS and CDR2 as YFSETQ. The CDR3 is 14 residues long. V dropped 3 bases and J dropped 3; count of bases not matched to a gene: 3. The CDR3, as DNA: TGCGCCAGCAGCTCAGCGGGAGTTACAGATACGCAGTATTTT. It translates to CASSSAGVTDTQYF. The whole variable domain, remainder taken from reference TRBV5-1 and TRBJ2-3, is KAGVTQTPRYLIKTRGQQVTLSCSPISGHRSVSWYQQTPGQGLQFLFEYFSETQRNKGNFPGRFSGRQFSNSRSEMNVSTLELGDSALYLCASSSAGVTDTQYFGPGTRLTVL.

The rearrangement links TRBV5-1 to TRBJ2-1; 8 nucleotides agree with TRBD2. From germline, CDR1 is SGHRS and CDR2 YFSETQ. This CDR3 comprises 14 residues. Losses at the gene ends were 4 bases for V and 8 bases for J; bases not matched to a gene: 8. The CDR3 nucleotides read TGCGCCAGCAGCCTGACACGGGGGGGCCATGAGCAGTTCTTC. This sequence encodes CASSLTRGGHEQFF.

The V gene is TRBV12-5, the J gene TRBJ1-1, with 8 nucleotides matching TRBD1. This CDR3 has 14 residues. From germline, CDR1 is LGHNT and CDR2 FRNRAP. V was pared by 7 bases and J by 5 bases, with 9 bases of the junction left unmatched. The CDR3 DNA follows: TGTGCTAGTGCCCAGACAGGGGTAAGGACTGAAGCTTTCTTT. It translates to CASAQTGVRTEAFF.

The gene calls are TRBV27 and TRBJ2-1, with TRBD1 matching 10 bases. CDR3 size: 16 residues. Germline CDR1 MNHEY, CDR2 SMNVEV (reference sequence). Trimming at V came to 1 base and at J to 6 bases, leaving 6 bases not matched to a gene. The CDR3, as DNA: TGTGCCAGCAGTTTATACCCTGGACAGGGGGGCAATGAGCAGTTCTTC. Residues: CASSLYPGQGGNEQFF.